This paragraph reports one TCR beta chain. Its binding antigen is unknown. No base-level quality is on record; no much larger clone is a single base apart. Preparation of the library involved PCR. The instrument was an Illumina HiSeq 4000. Bulk TCR libraries were generated as previously described, with the TCR primers listed in Table S5 used. The Qiagen AllPrep DNA/RNA kit was used to purify total RNA. Before analysis, reads from multiple sequencing runs of one library were combined. The paper's data handling went like this. Reads were retained only if an exact TCR constant sequence was present, and the retained reads were trimmed to 150 nt and grouped according to their 12-nt molecular barcodes. Reads inside each barcode group were sub-clustered using a 15% Levenshtein threshold, and a quality-weighted consensus sequence was constructed for each RNA molecule. Non-functional sequences were discarded, and so were lower-count sequences lying one edit away from another sequence. Barcode sub-clusters with fewer than 20% of the maximum read count were removed, based on fitting two negative binomial distributions. The public reads were run again by TCRdb, first through fastp at Q25 and then through MiXCR, and only productive beta chains were kept. Each CDR3 protein appears once, grouped with its most common genes and DNA. These V and J calls rely on TCRdb rather than the paper's analysis. The sample table lists around 470,000 distinct CDR3 sequences, over 20% of them with a count of one. Of the sample, around 0.84% is held by the ten largest clones.

These data belong to a study of molecular identifiers for immune sequencing clone quantification listed by TCRdb under 2018. About the investigation overall: For a replicate experiment, the RNA from either around 20,000 or 100,000 naive CD8 T cells was divided into five aliquots, and four of those aliquots went on to sequencing. This methods study used CD8 T cells to benchmark TCR RNA copy counting and molecular-identifier clustering-based TCR repertoire sequencing (MIDCIRS).

The CDR3 covers 13 residues, taking in both the cysteine and the phenylalanine. Of all the DNA, just the CDR3 is kept, 39 bases in frame from base 1. V is cut by 3 bases and J by 4 bases, and the space between the germline ends is 12 bases. For CDR1 and CDR2, the germline V gene lists SQVTM and ANQGSEA. Libraries of naive CD8 T cells were generated from about 19,000 to 1,100,000 sorted cells, with 10%, 30% or 50% of the purified RNA used. Naive CD8 T cells, defined as CD8+CD4-CCR7+CD45RA+, were FACS-sorted into RLT Plus buffer on a BD FACSAria II. To test detection sensitivity, Jurkat RNA equivalent to under 12 TCR copies was spiked into samples of roughly 19,000-1,000,000 naive CD8 T cells. CD8 T cells were enriched using RosetteSep CD8+ T Cell Enrichment Cocktail and Ficoll-Paque, and the enriched cells then underwent ACK red cell lysis. Overall study outcomes, separate from this receptor: When barcode sub-clustering was omitted, TCR diversity was inflated by chimeric consensus sequences, with chimeras reaching as high as 47%. Modeling indicated about 3 TCR RNA copies recovered per cell, compared with around 10 by digital PCR, which implies a capture efficiency of approximately 29%. The naive libraries included spiked-in Jurkat TCR RNA (roughly 9 copies' worth), and this RNA is not part of the donor repertoire. A single cell's worth of spiked-in Jurkat TCR RNA was reported detectable even among approximately 930,000 naive CD8 T cells. In CMV-specific effector cells, clones with more than 20 RNA copies accounted for over 97% of molecules, whereas in naive cells such clones accounted for under 1%. Highly expanded clone sizes could be underestimated if identical TCR molecules share a barcode.

In this chain, TRBV29-1 is recombined with TRBJ1-2; confidence is insufficient to name the D gene. This sequence was found in a human donor in good health. Some libraries in this study had Jurkat cell RNA spiked in. Specimen: naive CD8+ T cells from blood, with Jurkat cell RNA spiked in. The cell subset or site label on this specimen signifies: FACS-sorted CD8+CD4-CCR7+CD45RA+ naive T cells. Here is the DNA: TGCAGCGTTGAGAAGGAAGTCGGCTATGGCTACACCTTC. It specifies CSVEKEVGYGYTF.